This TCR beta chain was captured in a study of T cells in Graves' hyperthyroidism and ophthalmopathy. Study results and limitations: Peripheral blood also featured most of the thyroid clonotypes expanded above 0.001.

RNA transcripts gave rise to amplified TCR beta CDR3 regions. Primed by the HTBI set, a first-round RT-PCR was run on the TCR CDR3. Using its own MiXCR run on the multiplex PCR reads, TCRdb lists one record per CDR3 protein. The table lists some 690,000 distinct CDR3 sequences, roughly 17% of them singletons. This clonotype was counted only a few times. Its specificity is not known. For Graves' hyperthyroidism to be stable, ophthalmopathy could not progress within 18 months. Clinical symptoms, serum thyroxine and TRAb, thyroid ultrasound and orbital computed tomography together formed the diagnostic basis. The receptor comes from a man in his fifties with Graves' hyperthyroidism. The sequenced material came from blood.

The CDR3 region has the DNA TGTGCCACCAAAAGCGGGAGTTTGAACAATGAGCAGTTCTTC. This sequence encodes CATKSGSLNNEQFF. The chain has TRBV24-1 and TRBJ2-1; 8 bases are shared with TRBD2. This CDR3 has 14 residues. Germline trimming cut 8 bases from V and 5 bases from J; bases unmatched to any gene: 7. In germline, CDR1 is KGHDR, CDR2 SFDVKD.